This T cell receptor beta chain comes out of a study of T cell responses to AZD1222 COVID-19 vaccine. Study-wide findings and caveats: Mostly white British, mostly female donors; authors suggested clonal diversity may be underestimated.

Assay used: immunoSEQ multiplex PCR; TCRdb lists only in-frame clones, some missing. The sample includes roughly 140,000 clones, about nine tenths of them seen just once. The CDR3 is 14 amino acids. Trimming removed 6 bases at V and 1 base at J, with 15 bases between. Germline loops: CDR1 SQVTM, CDR2 ANQGSEA. This clone was seen only a few times. Its antigen is as yet unknown. The chain combines TRBV29-1 with TRBJ1-1, with no clear D. The sequence was collected from an adult in good health. The input for sequencing was peripheral blood, taken on day 0 of AZD1222 vaccination. The DNA of the CDR3 is TGCAGCGTGGGAGGCGGCCTGGGGAACACTGAAGCTTTCTTT. It is translated as CSVGGGLGNTEAFF.